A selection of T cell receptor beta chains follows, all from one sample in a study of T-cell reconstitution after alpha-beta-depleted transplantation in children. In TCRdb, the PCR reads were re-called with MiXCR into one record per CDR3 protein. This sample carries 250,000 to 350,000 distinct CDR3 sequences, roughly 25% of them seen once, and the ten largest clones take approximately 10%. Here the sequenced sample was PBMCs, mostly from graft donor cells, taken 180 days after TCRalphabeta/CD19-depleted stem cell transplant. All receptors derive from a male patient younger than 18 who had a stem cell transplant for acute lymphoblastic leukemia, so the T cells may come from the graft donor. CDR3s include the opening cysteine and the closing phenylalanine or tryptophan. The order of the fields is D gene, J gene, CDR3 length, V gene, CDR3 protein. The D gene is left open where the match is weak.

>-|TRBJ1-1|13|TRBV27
CASSLEASTEAFF
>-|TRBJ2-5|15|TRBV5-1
CASSFEGTRLKTQYF
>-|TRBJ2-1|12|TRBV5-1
CASRTGPLEQFF
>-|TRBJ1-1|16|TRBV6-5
CASSYASGRAGTEAFF
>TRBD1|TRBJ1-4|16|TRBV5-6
CASSLLTGTANEKLFF
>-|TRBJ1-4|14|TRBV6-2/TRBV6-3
CASRTGSSNEKLFF
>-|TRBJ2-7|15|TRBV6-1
CASSEGWGGSYEQYF
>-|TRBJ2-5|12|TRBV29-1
CSVVRGPETQYF
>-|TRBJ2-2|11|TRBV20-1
CSALLVRELFF
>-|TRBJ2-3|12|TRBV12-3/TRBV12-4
CATKDGSDTQYF
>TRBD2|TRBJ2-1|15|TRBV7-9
CASSILAGVGNEQFF
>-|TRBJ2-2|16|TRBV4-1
CASSPRGDPNTGELFF
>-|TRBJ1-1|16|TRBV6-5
CASSYGGGSYSAEAFF
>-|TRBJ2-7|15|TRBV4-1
CASRHGLLVGYEQYF
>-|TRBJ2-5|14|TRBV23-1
CASSIPKTQETQYF
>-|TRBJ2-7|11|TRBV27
CASSSWYEQYF
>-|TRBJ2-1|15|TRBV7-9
CASSLRTRGQDEQFF
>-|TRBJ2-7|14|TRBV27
CASSLRLPAYEQYF
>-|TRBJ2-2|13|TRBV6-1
CASTNGNTGELFF
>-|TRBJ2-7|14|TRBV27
CASSTLRIAYEQYF
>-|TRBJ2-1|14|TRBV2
CASIGLAGYNEQFF
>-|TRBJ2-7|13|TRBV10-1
CASSRLPGNEQYF
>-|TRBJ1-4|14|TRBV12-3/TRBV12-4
CASSFFARNEKLFF
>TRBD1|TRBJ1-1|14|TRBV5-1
CASRITGGPVGAFF
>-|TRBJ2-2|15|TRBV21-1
CASSKGSGRTGELFF
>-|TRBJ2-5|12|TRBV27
CASSPIGETQYF
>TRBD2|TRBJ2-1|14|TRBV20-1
CSARLAGVRNEQFF
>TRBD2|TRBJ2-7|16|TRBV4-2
CASSQAPSGRSYEQYF
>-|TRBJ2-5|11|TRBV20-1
CSALAEETQYF
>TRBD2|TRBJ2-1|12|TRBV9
CASSDLAGEQFF
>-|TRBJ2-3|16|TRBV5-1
CASSFPSGTSTDTQYF
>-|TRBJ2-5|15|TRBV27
CASSSTLRGRETQYF
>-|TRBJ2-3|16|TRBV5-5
CASSSDPLAYYDTQYF
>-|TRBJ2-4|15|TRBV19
CASRFYHGAKNIQYF
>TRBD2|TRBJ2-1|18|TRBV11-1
CASSLYLRGRGSYNEQFF
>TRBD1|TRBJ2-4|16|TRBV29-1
CSVAPGQQGALDIQYF
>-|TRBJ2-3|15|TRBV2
CASTVEGGSTDTQYF
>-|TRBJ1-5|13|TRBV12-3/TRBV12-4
CASSFEGHQPQHF
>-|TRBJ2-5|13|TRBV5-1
CASRAGSQETQYF
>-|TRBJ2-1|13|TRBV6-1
CASSAGAYNEQFF
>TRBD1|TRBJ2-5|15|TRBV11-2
CASSLGTGREETQYF
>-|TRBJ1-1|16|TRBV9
CASSVGSGRKNTEAFF
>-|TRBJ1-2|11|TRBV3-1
CASRQNYGYTF
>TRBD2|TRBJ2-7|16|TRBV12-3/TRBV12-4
CASSSRTSGGSYEQYF
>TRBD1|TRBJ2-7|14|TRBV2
CASSRTGPTYEQYF
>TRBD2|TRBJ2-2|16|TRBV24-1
CATSETGGPNTGELFF
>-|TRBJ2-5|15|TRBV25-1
CASSEWSPREETQYF
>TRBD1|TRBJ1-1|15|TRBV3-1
CASSHLYRGNTEAFF